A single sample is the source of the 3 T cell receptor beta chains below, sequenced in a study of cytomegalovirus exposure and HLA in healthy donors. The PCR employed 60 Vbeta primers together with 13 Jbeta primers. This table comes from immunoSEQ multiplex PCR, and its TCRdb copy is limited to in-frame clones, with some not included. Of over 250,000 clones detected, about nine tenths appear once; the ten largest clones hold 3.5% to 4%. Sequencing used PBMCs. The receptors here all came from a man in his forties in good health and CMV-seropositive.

The CDR3, as DNA: TGTGCCAGCAGTCCTTATCGGTCCGGCGGGGAGCTGTTTTTT. Protein product: CASSPYRSGGELFF. The chain couples TRBV6-1 to TRBJ2-2; D is unresolved. Trimming took off 5 bases at V and 7 bases at J, with 14 bases between the two ends. Germline CDR1 is MNHNS and CDR2 is SASEGT. The length of the CDR3 is 14 residues.

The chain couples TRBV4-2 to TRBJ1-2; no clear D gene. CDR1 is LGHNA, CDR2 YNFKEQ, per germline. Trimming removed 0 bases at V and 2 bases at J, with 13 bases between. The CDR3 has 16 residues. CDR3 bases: TGTGCCAGCAGCCAAGATAACCGGGTGGCAAACTATGGCTACACCTTC. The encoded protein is CASSQDNRVANYGYTF.

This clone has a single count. The CDR3 bases are TGCAGCGTTGAAGTGTCGAACTATGGCTACACCTTC. Its translation is CSVEVSNYGYTF. The J gene is TRBJ1-2, the V gene TRBV29-1, with no clear D. V was clipped by 1 base and J by 2 bases, with 5 bases between them. The CDR3 loop spans 12 amino acids. Germline CDR1 reads SQVTM; CDR2 reads ANQGSEA.